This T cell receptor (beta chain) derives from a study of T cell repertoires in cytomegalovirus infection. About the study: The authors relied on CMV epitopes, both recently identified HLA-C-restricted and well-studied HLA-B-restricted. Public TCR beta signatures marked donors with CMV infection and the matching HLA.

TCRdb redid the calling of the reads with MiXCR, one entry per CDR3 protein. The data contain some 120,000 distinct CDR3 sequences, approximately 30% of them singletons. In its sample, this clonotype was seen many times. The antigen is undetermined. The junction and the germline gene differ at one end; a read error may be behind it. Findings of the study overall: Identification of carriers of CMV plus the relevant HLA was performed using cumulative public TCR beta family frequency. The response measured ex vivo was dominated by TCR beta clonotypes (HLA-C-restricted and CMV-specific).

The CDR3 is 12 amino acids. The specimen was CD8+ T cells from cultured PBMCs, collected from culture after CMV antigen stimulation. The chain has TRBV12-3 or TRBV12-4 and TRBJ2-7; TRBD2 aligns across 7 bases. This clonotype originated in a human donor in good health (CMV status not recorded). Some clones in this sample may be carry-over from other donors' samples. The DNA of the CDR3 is TGTGCCAGCAGCTTAGCGGGTTACGAGCAGTACTTC. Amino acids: CASSLAGYEQYF.